The count of the clone carrying this T cell receptor beta chain is one. Its specificity is not known. At one of its ends the junction is not consistent with the germline gene, which may arise from a read error. Researchers amplified the TCR beta CDR3 regions from RNA transcripts. Using the HTBI primer set, a first-round RT-PCR was run on the TCR CDR3. TCRdb processed the multiplex PCR reads anew with MiXCR; each CDR3 protein has one entry. Among about half a million distinct CDR3 sequences listed, about 24% were seen once. The data belong to a study of T cells in Graves' hyperthyroidism and ophthalmopathy. Whole-study context: Peripheral blood was taken when the disease was first diagnosed, before any treatment began. Study observations and caveats: Researchers found most expanded thyroid clonotypes above 0.001 in blood as well.

The CDR3 length is 16 residues. CDR1 and CDR2 (germline): KGHSH, LQKENI. The receptor's source is a young woman with Graves' ophthalmopathy. Sequences were obtained from blood. The rearrangement uses TRBV18 and TRBJ1-1, with 8 bases aligning to TRBD1. CDR3 sequence: CASSPDRVVMNTDAFF. In DNA form, the CDR3 reads TGTGCCAGCTCACCGGACAGGGTCGTGATGAACACTGATGCTTTCTTT.